The rows below give T cell receptor beta chains drawn from one sample of a study of T cell repertoires in cytomegalovirus infection. Their cognate antigens are unknown. TCRdb passed the reads through MiXCR, listing each CDR3 protein once. This sample has about 740,000 distinct CDR3 sequences, with roughly 36% found just once. The specimen comprised cultured PBMCs, sampled from culture after CMV antigen stimulation. These receptors were obtained from a human donor in good health (CMV status not recorded). Some clones in this sample may be carry-over from other donors' samples. Both conserved end residues are part of each CDR3. D genes are given only for firm matches. Clone size is given for some rows only: seen once, a few or many times, or a class if the clone is expanded.

CASSYGGATDTQYF,TGTGCCAGCAGTTACGGGGGGGCAACAGATACGCAGTATTTT,TRBJ2-3,many,TRBD2,TRBV27,14
CASSPLPGGNEQFF,TGCGCCAGCAGTCCGCTGCCAGGAGGGAATGAGCAGTTCTTC,TRBJ2-1,.,.,TRBV4-1,14
CATSPSPVGEQYF,TGTGCCACCAGCCCCTCACCGGTTGGCGAGCAGTACTTC,TRBJ2-7,.,.,TRBV15,13
CATEGWGQGTEAFF,TGTGCCACCGAGGGATGGGGACAAGGGACTGAAGCTTTCTTT,TRBJ1-1,.,.,TRBV19,14
CASSPRLAGFTSETQYF,TGTGCCAGCAGCCCCAGGCTAGCGGGCTTCACTTCGGAGACCCAGTACTTC,TRBJ2-5,few,TRBD2,TRBV6-6,17
CASSLGVEQGWNSGYTF,TGTGCCAGCAGCTTAGGGGTGGAACAGGGGTGGAATTCTGGCTACACCTTC,TRBJ1-2,many,TRBD1,TRBV7-2,17
CASSPGRATNEKLFF,TGTGCCAGCAGCCCAGGGAGGGCAACTAATGAAAAACTGTTTTTT,TRBJ1-4,many,.,TRBV7-2,15
CASSDNREQYF,TGTGCCAGCAGTGATAACAGAGAGCAGTACTTC,TRBJ2-7,.,.,TRBV6-6,11
CASSRTDRPHTQYF,TGTGCCAGCAGCCGCACCGACAGGCCCCATACGCAGTATTTT,TRBJ2-3,few,.,TRBV11-2,14
CASSLLAGADTGELFF,TGTGCCAGCAGTTTACTAGCGGGGGCGGACACCGGGGAGCTGTTTTTT,TRBJ2-2,.,TRBD2,TRBV27,16
CASSYTRGESTDTQYF,TGTGCCAGCAGTTACACCAGGGGCGAATCCACAGATACGCAGTATTTT,TRBJ2-3,.,.,TRBV5-4,16
CASSDGLEQFF,TGTGCCAGCAGTGACGGCTTGGAGCAGTTCTTC,TRBJ2-1,.,.,TRBV6-1,11
CASSRDSLRGYTF,TGTGCCAGCAGTAGGGACAGCCTTCGAGGCTACACCTTC,TRBJ1-2,.,TRBD1,TRBV5-4,13
CASNPEGQGGPNEKLFF,TGTGCCAGCAACCCAGAGGGACAGGGTGGACCGAATGAAAAACTGTTTTTT,TRBJ1-4,many,TRBD1,TRBV7-9,17
CASSLGDRGRLAGKQFF,TGTGCCAGCAGCCTCGGGGATAGGGGGAGACTAGCGGGCAAGCAGTTCTTC,TRBJ2-1,many,TRBD2,TRBV7-2,17
CASSERLGPQQADTQYF,TGTGCCAGCAGTGAACGGTTGGGACCCCAGCAGGCAGATACGCAGTATTTT,TRBJ2-3,.,.,TRBV2,17
CASSLQGVEQFF,TGTGCCAGCAGCCTACAAGGGGTTGAGCAGTTCTTC,TRBJ2-1,once,.,TRBV7-6,12
CASSSTSGTGMWAFF,TGTGCCAGCAGTTCTACATCCGGGACAGGGATGTGGGCTTTCTTT,TRBJ1-1,few,TRBD1,TRBV28,15
CATNRPNEKLFF,TGTGCCACCAATCGGCCAAATGAAAAACTGTTTTTT,TRBJ1-4,few,.,TRBV7-9,12
CASSLKSYQETQYF,TGTGCCAGCAGCTTAAAGTCGTACCAAGAGACCCAGTACTTC,TRBJ2-5,many,.,TRBV7-2,14
CASSPLGTGLNTEAFF,TGTGCCAGCAGCCCCCTCGGCACAGGCTTGAACACTGAAGCTTTCTTT,TRBJ1-1,few,.,TRBV7-9,16
CASSSDFGDTQYF,TGTGCCAGCAGCTCAGACTTCGGGGATACGCAGTATTTT,TRBJ2-3,.,.,TRBV7-2,13
CASSLVLGPENEQFF,TGTGCCAGCAGCTTAGTCTTAGGGCCTGAGAATGAGCAGTTCTTC,TRBJ2-1,few,.,TRBV7-2,15
CASGKTVNYGYTF,TGTGCCAGCGGAAAGACGGTGAACTATGGCTACACCTTC,TRBJ1-2,few,.,TRBV27,13
CASSRGEVEVDTQYF,TGTGCCAGCAGCCGGGGGGAGGTTGAGGTAGATACGCAGTATTTT,TRBJ2-3,.,TRBD2,TRBV7-2,15
CASSLTAVDRWSTEAFF,TGTGCCAGCAGCCTCACGGCCGTGGACAGGTGGTCCACTGAAGCTTTCTTT,TRBJ1-1,.,TRBD1,TRBV27,17
CSAREFGQGGETQYF,TGCAGTGCTAGAGAGTTTGGACAGGGCGGCGAGACCCAGTACTTC,TRBJ2-5,.,TRBD1,TRBV20-1,15
CASSQDIGGRAYGYTF,TGCGCCAGCAGCCAAGATATCGGGGGCAGGGCCTATGGCTACACCTTC,TRBJ1-2,.,.,TRBV4-3,16
CASSQGASSGNTIYF,TGTGCCAGCAGCCAAGGGGCTAGCTCTGGAAACACCATATATTTT,TRBJ1-3,few,.,TRBV3-1,15
CSVSPSLNSNTEAFF,TGCAGCGTTTCCCCCAGCCTAAACTCAAACACTGAAGCTTTCTTT,TRBJ1-1,once,.,TRBV29-1,15
CALQRGRDEQFF,TGTGCCCTACAGCGGGGTAGGGATGAGCAGTTCTTC,TRBJ2-1,few,TRBD2,TRBV27,12
CASSYGTLTYNEQFF,TGTGCCAGCAGCTACGGGACACTAACCTACAATGAGCAGTTCTTC,TRBJ2-1,.,.,TRBV7-6,15
CASTHSGLEYEQYF,TGTGCCAGCACCCACTCGGGATTGGAATACGAGCAGTACTTC,TRBJ2-7,few,.,TRBV6-2/TRBV6-3,14
CATSDSAGGSPDTQYF,TGTGCCACCAGTGATTCGGCAGGGGGCTCCCCAGATACGCAGTATTTT,TRBJ2-3,few,TRBD1,TRBV24-1,16
CSARDRLGGQGTQYF,TGCAGTGCTAGAGATAGGTTGGGCGGTCAAGGGACCCAGTACTTC,TRBJ2-5,few,.,TRBV20-1,15
CATGEGDYGYTF,TGTGCCACTGGGGAGGGTGATTATGGCTACACCTTC,TRBJ1-2,few,.,TRBV7-6,12
CASSLFPPETGLSREPLHF,TGTGCCAGCAGCTTATTCCCCCCGGAGACAGGGCTGAGTAGGGAGCCCCTCCACTTT,TRBJ1-6,.,TRBD1,TRBV7-6,19
CASSLRIDEISSYEQYF,TGTGCCAGCAGCTTACGGATTGACGAGATCAGCTCCTACGAGCAGTACTTC,TRBJ2-7,.,.,TRBV11-2,17
CASSQGGNYGYTF,TGTGCCAGCAGCCAAGGCGGGAACTATGGCTACACCTTC,TRBJ1-2,few,.,TRBV3-1,13
CAVGEGNQPQHF,TGTGCCGTCGGAGAGGGCAATCAGCCCCAGCATTTT,TRBJ1-5,.,.,TRBV7-4,12
CASSNQQFF,TGCGCCAGCAGCAATCAGCAGTTCTTC,TRBJ2-1,.,.,TRBV4-1,9
CASTPTGAPLKNIQYF,TGTGCCAGTACTCCCACAGGTGCGCCCCTAAAAAACATTCAGTACTTC,TRBJ2-4,few,.,TRBV19,16
CASSDDRGSYEQYF,TGTGCCAGCAGTGATGACAGGGGGTCCTACGAGCAGTACTTC,TRBJ2-7,.,TRBD1,TRBV2,14
CASSIVADGANQPQHF,TGTGCCAGTAGTATAGTGGCCGACGGAGCAAATCAGCCCCAGCATTTT,TRBJ1-5,.,.,TRBV19,16
CASSSTGGKYSGANVLTF,TGTGCCAGCAGCTCGACAGGGGGTAAATACTCTGGGGCCAACGTCCTGACTTTC,TRBJ2-6,.,TRBD1,TRBV14,18